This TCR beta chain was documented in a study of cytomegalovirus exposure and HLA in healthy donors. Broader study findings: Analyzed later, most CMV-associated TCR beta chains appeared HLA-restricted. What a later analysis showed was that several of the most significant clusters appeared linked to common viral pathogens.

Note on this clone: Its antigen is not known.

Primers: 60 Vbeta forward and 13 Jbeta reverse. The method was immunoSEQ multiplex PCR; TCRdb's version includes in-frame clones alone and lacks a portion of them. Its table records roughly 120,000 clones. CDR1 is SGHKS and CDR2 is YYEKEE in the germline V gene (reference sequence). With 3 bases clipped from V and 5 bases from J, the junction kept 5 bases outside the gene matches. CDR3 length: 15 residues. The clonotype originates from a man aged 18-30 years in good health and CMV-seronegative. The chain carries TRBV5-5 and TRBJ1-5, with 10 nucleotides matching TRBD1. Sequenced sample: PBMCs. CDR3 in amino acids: CASSSSGTGDQPQHF. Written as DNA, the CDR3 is TGTGCCAGCAGCTCCTCCGGGACAGGGGATCAGCCCCAGCATTTT.